This T cell receptor (beta chain) was sequenced for a study of identical twins. TCRdb called the 5' RACE reads again in MiXCR, with one record for every CDR3 protein. This table holds 500,000 to 550,000 distinct CDR3 sequences, less than 25% found once. This clonotype was counted a few times. Germline CDR1 is LGHNA and CDR2 is YSLEER. The CDR3 extends over 16 amino acids. Trimming pared 4 bases from V and 1 base from J, leaving 16 bases between. The sample was also reused in another study, on T cells expressing NK-cell markers. That study adds: Among a handful of donors, these clonotypes also ranked first in the CD3+CD56-NKG2C+ fraction.

The sequence derives from a woman between 18 and 29 years old in good health. The chain recombines TRBV4-3 with TRBJ2-5, with D possibly matching TRBD1 (6 bases). Source material: CD4+ T cells sorted from blood. This CDR3 reads CASSPGQPLLQETQYF. The CDR3 DNA is TGCGCCAGCAGCCCCGGACAGCCTCTGCTCCAAGAGACCCAGTACTTC.